A single sample gave rise to the 26 T cell receptor beta chains below, sequenced in a study of technical replicates of blood from a handful of donors. The data were produced by immunoSEQ multiplex PCR, yet TCRdb's version contains in-frame clones alone and is incomplete. The repertoire holds roughly 100,000 clones, almost 97% seen once, with around 0.37% in the top ten. The sequenced sample consisted of T cells isolated from PBMCs. Receptor source: a human donor in good health.

Comments on this clone: Compared with germline, one end of the junction differs, possibly owing to a read error. The chain recombines TRBV7-7 with TRBJ1-2; TRBD1 is a possible D gene (5 bases). Looked up from germline, CDR1 is SSHAT and CDR2 is FNYEAQ (reference sequence). CDR3 size: 15 residues. The chain's CDR3 is CASSPFNDSPGGYTF. The CDR3 bases are TGTGCTAGCAGCCCCTTTAACGACAGCCCTGGCGGCTACACCTTC.

V and J are TRBV27 and TRBJ1-1; D possibly corresponds to TRBD1 (6 bases). The ends were cut back, 6 bases at V and 2 bases at J, with 7 bases in the middle. CDR3 length: 12 residues. Germline CDR1 and CDR2: MNHEY and SMNVEV (reference sequence). The CDR3 protein is CASRTGNTEAFF. The CDR3 DNA is TGTGCCAGCAGGACAGGAAACACTGAAGCTTTCTTT.

With regard to this clone: The junction differs from germline at one of its ends, possibly a read error. The V call is TRBV28, the J call TRBJ2-7; 8 bases are shared with TRBD2. Germline values: CDR1 MDHEN, CDR2 SYDVKM. This CDR3 has 13 amino acids. CDR3 protein: CASRPTTGGLANF. CDR3 in DNA: TGTGCCAGCAGACCAACTACGGGGGGGTTGGCGAACTTC.

V is TRBV27 and J is TRBJ2-7, with a possible D match to TRBD2 (5 bases). Trimming took 7 bases from V and 4 from J, leaving 17 bases between them. CDR1 and CDR2 (germline): MNHEY, SMNVEV (reference sequence). The CDR3 contains 14 residues. CDR3 sequence: CASTWMAGPYEQYF. CDR3 DNA sequence: TGTGCCAGCACTTGGATGGCGGGCCCATACGAGCAGTACTTC.

The chain employs TRBV6-5 and TRBJ1-4; 8 bases agree with TRBD1. CDR1 is MNHEY, CDR2 SVGAGI, per germline. J gave up 8 bases and V 6 bases, and 8 bases lay outside the gene matches. The CDR3 is 14 residues long. The CDR3, as DNA: TGTGCCAGCAGCCTCTGGACAGGGCGGGAAAAACTGTTTTTT. Amino acid sequence: CASSLWTGREKLFF.

V is TRBV7-2 and J is TRBJ2-7; D ambiguous. CDR1 is SGHTA, CDR2 FQGNSA, per germline. The CDR3 is 13 amino acids. The V end was cut by 2 bases, the J end by 0 bases, with 5 bases between. The chain's CDR3 is CASSLPSSYEQYF. CDR3 bases: TGTGCCAGCAGCTTACCTAGCTCCTACGAGCAGTACTTC.

The V call is TRBV2, the J call TRBJ2-7; D unresolved. CDR1 SNHLY and CDR2 FYNNEI come from the germline V gene. CDR3 length equals 11 residues. V was trimmed by 5 bases and J by 2 bases, leaving 4 bases between them. CDR3 protein: CASSTTYEQYF. CDR3 bases: TGTGCCAGCAGTACAACCTACGAGCAGTACTTC.

The chain combines TRBV4-2 with TRBJ2-1; 8 bases agree with TRBD2. With V trimmed by 2 bases and J by 6 bases, 6 bases remained unmatched. The CDR3 is 15 amino acids. Germline V lookup: CDR1 LGHNA, CDR2 YNFKEQ. The CDR3 nucleotides read TGTGCCAGCAGCCAAAACGACGGGACTAGCAATGAGCAGTTCTTC. Translating it yields CASSQNDGTSNEQFF.

The chain has TRBV28 and TRBJ2-3, with 8 bases lining up with TRBD1. Germline CDR1 is MDHEN and CDR2 is SYDVKM. V was pared by 6 bases and J by 2 bases, with 1 base of the junction left unmatched. The CDR3 contains 13 residues. As DNA, the CDR3 is TGTGCCAGCAGGGGACAGGTCACAGATACGCAGTATTTT. Its protein is CASRGQVTDTQYF. Together with reference TRBV28 and TRBJ2-3, the CDR3 gives the full variable domain: DVKVTQSSRYLVKRTGEKVFLECVQDMDHENMFWYRQDPGLGLRLIYFSYDVKMKEKGDIPEGYSVSREKKERFSLILESASTNQTSMYLCASRGQVTDTQYFGPGTRLTVL.

The rearrangement uses TRBV4-1 and TRBJ2-7; TRBD2 aligns across 8 bases. The CDR3 extends over 18 amino acids. Germline trimming cut 0 bases from V and 2 bases from J; bases unmatched to any gene: 12. Per germline, CDR1 MGHRA and CDR2 YSYEKL. CDR3 DNA sequence: TGCGCCAGCAGCCAAGATCATCTTCGGCGGGAGGTGGCCTACGAGCAGTACTTC. Its translation is CASSQDHLRREVAYEQYF.

The rearrangement uses TRBV18 and TRBJ2-3, with 7 bases aligning to TRBD2. The CDR3 covers 24 residues. Germline lookup yields CDR1 KGHSH and CDR2 LQKENI. Unmatched junction bases numbered 29, after V lost 0 bases and J lost 2 bases. CDR3 sequence (DNA): TGTGCCAGCTCACCACCGTTAATCAGCCCAGGGCGAGAGGCGGGAGCGCCTCACACAGATACGCAGTATTTT. It codes for CASSPPLISPGREAGAPHTDTQYF.

This chain uses TRBV5-1 with TRBJ2-3; D perhaps matches TRBD2 (6 bases). Germline CDR1 SGHRS, CDR2 YFSETQ. V was trimmed by 0 bases and J by 3 bases, leaving 8 bases between them. The CDR3 totals 14 residues. The CDR3 reads CASSLAGGTDTQYF. Here the CDR3 DNA reads TGCGCCAGCAGCTTGGCCGGGGGAACAGATACGCAGTATTTT.

The chain employs TRBV6-1 and TRBJ1-5; TRBD1 might be the D (6 bases). The CDR3 has 17 amino acids. V lost 4 bases and J lost 6, with 22 bases in between. The germline V gene encodes CDR1 MNHNS and CDR2 SASEGT. In nucleotides, the CDR3 is TGTGCCAGCAGTGCCATCTGGAAGGACAGTTGGGGTCAGCCCCAGCATTTT. Protein: CASSAIWKDSWGQPQHF.

The rearrangement joins TRBV19 to TRBJ2-3; D remains ambiguous. The ends were cut back, 1 base at V and 5 bases at J, with 7 bases in the middle. The V gene's germline CDR1 is LNHDA and CDR2 SQIVND (reference sequence). This CDR3 spans 13 amino acids. CDR3 coding DNA: TGTGCCAGTAGTATAGGGCACAGAGATACGCAGTATTTT. Encoded protein: CASSIGHRDTQYF.

The chain joins TRBV4-3 to TRBJ2-2, with 13 bases lining up with TRBD2. CDR3 size: 17 residues. Germline CDR1 is LGHNA and CDR2 is YSLEER. Trimming cost V 4 bases and J 9 bases; bases outside gene matches: 11. CDR3 sequence (DNA): TGCGCCAGCAGCCCCATTACTAGCGGGAGGGCCGGAAGGGAGCTGTTTTTT. This gives the protein CASSPITSGRAGRELFF.

The rearrangement joins TRBV19 to TRBJ2-1; weak D call: TRBD1 (6 bases). From germline, CDR1 is LNHDA and CDR2 SQIVND (reference sequence). Trimming shortened V by 5 bases and J by 7 bases, and 15 bases separated the two germline ends. The CDR3 totals 14 residues. The CDR3 nucleotides read TGTGCCAGTAGTCTATTATGGGGACATAATGAGCAGTTCTTC. It yields the protein CASSLLWGHNEQFF.

This clone was seen just once. The V gene is TRBV5-1, the J gene TRBJ2-7, with D tentatively TRBD1 (5 bases). Trimming pared 2 bases from V and 1 base from J, leaving 7 bases between. The germline V gene has CDR1 SGHRS and CDR2 YFSETQ. This CDR3 spans 13 amino acids. CDR3 residues: CASSLWTSYEQYF. The DNA for the CDR3 is TGCGCCAGCAGCTTATGGACATCCTACGAGCAGTACTTC. Full variable domain (remainder filled in from reference TRBV5-1 and TRBJ2-7): KAGVTQTPRYLIKTRGQQVTLSCSPISGHRSVSWYQQTPGQGLQFLFEYFSETQRNKGNFPGRFSGRQFSNSRSEMNVSTLELGDSALYLCASSLWTSYEQYFGPGTRLTVT.

The gene calls are TRBV4-3 and TRBJ2-1, with TRBD2 matching over 7 bases. V shed 0 bases, J shed 3 bases, and the junction held 2 bases outside the gene matches. The length of the CDR3 is 15 residues. The germline gives CDR1 LGHNA, CDR2 YSLEER. CDR3 loop: CASSQDLAVYNEQFF. CDR3 nucleotide sequence: TGCGCCAGCAGCCAAGACCTAGCGGTCTACAATGAGCAGTTCTTC.

J is TRBJ2-2 and V is TRBV5-4; D gene unclear. CDR1 and CDR2 from the germline V gene are SGHNT and YYREEE (reference sequence). This CDR3 contains 16 residues. Trimming left V 4 bases short and J 3 bases short, with 16 bases between. CDR3 loop: CASSRNPGWDTGELFF. The CDR3 region has the DNA TGTGCCAGCAGCCGAAACCCCGGGTGGGACACCGGGGAGCTGTTTTTT.

The chain uses TRBV9 and TRBJ2-1, with 15 bases identical to TRBD2. This CDR3 region has 17 residues. J was trimmed by 6 bases and V by 4 bases; bases with no gene match: 8. The germline V gene has CDR1 SGDLS and CDR2 YYNGEE. CDR3 loop: CASSPYWTSGRGNEQFF. Here the CDR3 DNA reads TGTGCCAGCAGCCCTTACTGGACTAGCGGGAGGGGCAATGAGCAGTTCTTC.

The chain uses TRBV19 and TRBJ2-3, with D possibly matching TRBD1 (6 bases). CDR3 length: 13 residues. The V and J ends lost 8 bases and 1 base respectively, with 10 bases between them. Germline CDR1 LNHDA, CDR2 SQIVND (reference sequence). The CDR3 loop is CASGTQGTDTQYF. CDR3 sequence (DNA): TGTGCCAGTGGGACACAGGGCACAGATACGCAGTATTTT.

The gene calls are TRBV28 and TRBJ2-7; no clear D gene. Deletions cut 5 bases from V and 6 bases from J, with 14 bases between. The CDR3 is 13 residues long. Germline CDR1 reads MDHEN; CDR2 reads SYDVKM. CDR3 in amino acids: CASSIQAGFEQYF. The DNA of the CDR3 is TGTGCCAGCAGTATACAAGCAGGCTTCGAGCAGTACTTC. Variable domain in full (rest from reference TRBV28 and TRBJ2-7): DVKVTQSSRYLVKRTGEKVFLECVQDMDHENMFWYRQDPGLGLRLIYFSYDVKMKEKGDIPEGYSVSREKKERFSLILESASTNQTSMYLCASSIQAGFEQYFGPGTRLTVT.

The V call is TRBV7-9, the J call TRBJ2-5; 7 positions agree with TRBD2. V shed 8 bases, J shed 5 bases, and the junction held 11 bases outside the gene matches. This CDR3 contains 14 residues. CDR1 and CDR2 (germline): SEHNR, FQNEAQ (reference sequence). The CDR3 DNA reads as TGTGCCAGCTTCTCCGGCGGGGGTCAGGAGACCCAGTACTTC. Translation gives CASFSGGGQETQYF.

The rearrangement links TRBV27 to TRBJ2-1; possible D gene TRBD2, 6 bases. The ends were cut back, 1 base at V and 0 bases at J, with 19 bases in the middle. The CDR3 length is 19 residues. Germline V lookup: CDR1 MNHEY, CDR2 SMNVEV (reference sequence). CDR3 residues: CASSLLGSLASSSYNEQFF. CDR3 DNA sequence: TGTGCCAGCAGTTTATTGGGCTCCCTAGCGTCGAGCTCCTACAATGAGCAGTTCTTC.

V and J are TRBV29-1 and TRBJ2-7, with a possible D match to TRBD1 (6 bases). Germline lookup yields CDR1 SQVTM and CDR2 ANQGSEA. V was pared by 7 bases and J by 2 bases, with 18 bases between. The CDR3 length is 14 residues. CDR3 loop: CSAWGRAGAYEQYF. Here the CDR3 DNA reads TGCAGCGCGTGGGGGCGGGCAGGAGCCTACGAGCAGTACTTC.

CDR3 sequence reads: CASSQDLGTGSSEQYF. For the CDR3, the DNA is TGTGCCAGCAGCCAAGATTTGGGGACAGGGTCTAGCGAGCAGTACTTC. The chain carries TRBV4-2 and TRBJ2-7, with 9 nucleotides matching TRBD1. Looked up from germline, CDR1 is LGHNA and CDR2 is YNFKEQ. The CDR3 is made up of 16 amino acids. The V gene end was trimmed by 0 bases and the J gene end by 6 bases; junction bases not matched to a gene: 9.